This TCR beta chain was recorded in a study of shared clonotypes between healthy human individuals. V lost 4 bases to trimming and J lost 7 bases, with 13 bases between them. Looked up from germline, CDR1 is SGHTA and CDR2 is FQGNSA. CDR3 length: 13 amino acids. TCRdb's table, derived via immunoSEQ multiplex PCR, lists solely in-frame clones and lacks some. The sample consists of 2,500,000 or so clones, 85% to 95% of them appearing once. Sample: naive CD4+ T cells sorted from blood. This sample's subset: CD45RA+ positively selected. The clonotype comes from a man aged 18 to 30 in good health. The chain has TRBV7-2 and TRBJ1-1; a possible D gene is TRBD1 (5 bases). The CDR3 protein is CASSWAGGLEAFF. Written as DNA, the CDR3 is TGTGCCAGCAGCTGGGCTGGGGGTCTTGAAGCTTTCTTT.